Here is one T cell receptor (beta chain) with its context. TCRdb keeps only in-frame clones here, not all; method: immunoSEQ multiplex PCR. The repertoire consists of around 400,000 clones, with roughly 84% occurring once and the leading ten covering 1.4% to 1.5%. The source of the sample is a study of blood T cell repertoires in COVID-19. Germline CDR1 is SQVTM and CDR2 is ANQGSEA. This CDR3 comprises 13 residues. Trimming cost V 6 bases and J 9 bases; bases outside gene matches: 8. Sample: PBMCs or T cells enriched from blood (not recorded which). The clonotype was recovered from a woman aged 18-35 years who had been exposed to COVID-19. This chain links TRBV29-1 with TRBJ1-6, with TRBD1 matching over 7 bases. Here the CDR3 DNA reads TGCAGCGTACGGACAGGTGGAACTTCACCCCTCCACTTT. This gives the protein CSVRTGGTSPLHF.